This T cell receptor (beta chain) was observed in a study of blood T cell repertoires in COVID-19. The junction had 2 bases not matched to a gene; V was cut back by 5 bases and J by 3 bases. CDR1 and CDR2 from the germline V gene are SGHNT and YENEEA. The CDR3 covers 15 residues. Original methodology: For nucleated cells, counts were estimated from reference gene primer amplification. Only in-frame clones appear in the TCRdb table, and some are missing; sequencing was by immunoSEQ multiplex PCR. V, J and clone size were drawn from that table, and D and trimming were deduced from the DNA. Of approximately 300,000 clones listed, under 95% are singletons.

Sequenced input: PBMCs or T cells enriched from blood (not recorded which). This receptor was identified in a woman aged 25 to 45 who had recovered from COVID-19. The chain employs TRBV11-3 and TRBJ2-3, with 13 bases identical to TRBD2. The CDR3 sequence: CASSTSGRVTDTQYF. CDR3 bases: TGTGCCAGCAGCACTAGCGGGAGGGTTACAGATACGCAGTATTTT.